This entry lists 10 T cell receptor beta chains sequenced from one sample in a study of T cell changes during pregnancy in multiple sclerosis. Sequencing used immunoSEQ multiplex PCR; TCRdb keeps in-frame clones, though not all of them. The data show over 90,000 clones, with almost 95% seen just once and about 0.93% held by the top ten. Specimen: peripheral blood, collected after pregnancy. Source of these receptors: a female donor with multiple sclerosis, enrolled in a pregnancy study.

The chain combines TRBV11-3 with TRBJ2-7, with 7 bases that match TRBD1. With 1 base clipped from V and 2 bases from J, the junction kept 2 bases outside the gene matches. Germline V lookup: CDR1 SGHNT, CDR2 YENEEA. CDR3 length equals 14 residues. The CDR3 spells CASSLGGTAYEQYF. CDR3 nucleotides: TGTGCCAGCAGCTTAGGGGGGACAGCCTACGAGCAGTACTTC.

The chain has TRBV6-5 and TRBJ2-2; D may be TRBD1 (6 bases). The germline V and J ends were trimmed by 6 bases and 5 bases, with 13 bases remaining between them. The CDR3 length is 14 residues. Per the germline V gene, CDR1 is MNHEY and CDR2 is SVGAGI. The chain's CDR3 is CASRLFQGTGELFF. In DNA, the CDR3 is TGTGCCAGCAGGCTTTTTCAGGGGACCGGGGAGCTGTTTTTT.

The rearrangement uses TRBV19 and TRBJ1-6, with TRBD1 identical over 8 bases. Losses at the gene ends were 4 bases for V and 11 bases for J; bases not matched to a gene: 10. Germline values: CDR1 LNHDA, CDR2 SQIVND (reference sequence). The CDR3 length is 15 residues. CDR3 residues: CASSTQRTGSPPLHF. The CDR3 DNA reads TGTGCCAGTAGTACCCAAAGGACAGGGTCTCCACCCCTCCACTTT.

The rearrangement links TRBV13 to TRBJ1-1; D ambiguous. V lost 5 bases, J lost 8 bases, and 15 bases lay in between. The CDR3 loop spans 13 amino acids. Germline V gene data show CDR1 as PRHDT and CDR2 as FYEKMQ (reference sequence). CDR3 protein: CASSVTVRREAFF. The DNA for the CDR3 is TGTGCCAGCAGCGTGACCGTCAGGCGAGAAGCTTTCTTT.

The chain joins TRBV15 to TRBJ1-4, with TRBD1 matching 7 bases. Unmatched junction bases numbered 4, after V lost 1 base and J lost 5 bases. There are 15 residues in the CDR3. Germline V gene sequence: CDR1 LNHNV, CDR2 YYDKDF (reference sequence). The DNA for the CDR3 is TGTGCCACCAGCAGAGGAACGGGACAGAATGAAAAACTGTTTTTT. Translating it yields CATSRGTGQNEKLFF.

V and J are TRBV7-3 and TRBJ2-1; D not certain. Between the trimmed V and J ends, which lost 0 bases and 9 bases, there was a span of 9 bases. Looked up from germline, CDR1 is SGHTA and CDR2 is FQGTGA. The CDR3 spans 13 residues. The CDR3 spells CASSLTGVAEQFF. In DNA, the CDR3 is TGTGCCAGCAGCTTAACTGGAGTGGCTGAGCAGTTCTTC.

The chain employs TRBV5-4 and TRBJ2-5; 7 bases map to TRBD1. CDR3 length: 14 residues. V trimming: 4 bases; J trimming: 4 bases; junction bases outside the gene matches: 7. Germline V CDR1 and CDR2: SGHNT, YYREEE (reference sequence). The CDR3 here is CASSPQTGRETQYF. In DNA form, the CDR3 reads TGTGCCAGCAGCCCCCAGACAGGGCGAGAGACCCAGTACTTC. Combining the CDR3 with reference TRBV5-4 and TRBJ2-5 gives the whole variable domain ETGVTQSPTHLIKTRGQQVTLRCSSQSGHNTVSWYQQALGQGPQFIFQYYREEENGRGNFPPRFSGLQFPNYSSELNVNALELDDSALYLCASSPQTGRETQYFGPGTRLLVL.

The V call is TRBV6-1, the J call TRBJ1-2; D uncertain. The CDR3 sequence is 11 residues long. Germline V gene data show CDR1 as MNHNS and CDR2 as SASEGT. V lost 2 bases, J lost 5 bases, and 3 bases lay in between. The CDR3 sequence is CASSEPYGYTF. DNA of the CDR3: TGTGCCAGCAGTGAACCGTATGGCTACACCTTC.

V is TRBV7-8 and J is TRBJ1-1; 7 nucleotides match TRBD1. Per the germline V gene, CDR1 is SGHVS and CDR2 is FQNEAQ. The CDR3 loop spans 14 amino acids. V lost 5 bases, J lost 2 bases, and 5 bases stayed unmatched. The DNA for the CDR3 is TGTGCCAGCAGCACCGACAGGGTTAACACTGAAGCTTTCTTT. It encodes CASSTDRVNTEAFF.

The J gene is TRBJ2-5, the V gene TRBV7-9; D possibly corresponds to TRBD1 (6 bases). The V gene lost 5 bases and the J gene lost 5 bases, with 15 bases spanning the gap. The V gene's germline CDR1 is SEHNR and CDR2 FQNEAQ (reference sequence). The CDR3 spans 14 residues. DNA of the CDR3: TGTGCCAGCAGCCCACAGGGTGTTGTGGAGACCCAGTACTTC. Residues: CASSPQGVVETQYF.